The source of this T cell receptor (beta chain) is a study of T cell responses to AZD1222 COVID-19 vaccine. This CDR3 is built from 15 residues. V lost 2 bases to trimming and J lost 4 bases, with 13 bases between them. Germline V gene data show CDR1 as SGDLS and CDR2 as YYNGEE. The assay was immunoSEQ multiplex PCR, and TCRdb's table has in-frame clones only and misses some. The table records some 150,000 clones, around 88% of them present only once. The V call is TRBV9, the J call TRBJ2-1, with D possibly being TRBD1 or TRBD2 (5 bases each). The source is an adult in good health. Sequencing was performed on peripheral blood, taken on day 0 of AZD1222 vaccination. CDR3 amino acids: CASSVSGPIYNEQFF. The CDR3, as DNA: TGTGCCAGCAGCGTGTCGGGGCCAATATACAATGAGCAGTTCTTC.